A selection of T cell receptor beta chains follows, all from one sample in a study of T-cell memory formation after mild COVID-19. Each CDR3 protein gets one entry after TCRdb re-called the 5' RACE reads with MiXCR. The sample consists of around 450,000 distinct CDR3 sequences, over 15% of them appearing once. Sequencing was performed on PBMCs or a T cell subset sorted from them (not recorded which). The receptors originated from an adult woman who had mild COVID-19 (a few samples of this study predate the infection). Cell type and time point are not known. CDR3s include the opening cysteine and the closing phenylalanine or tryptophan. Fields, in order: D gene, clone size, V gene, J gene, CDR3 DNA, CDR3 protein. The D gene is left open where the match is weak. The size of a clone is reported for some rows only, either as once, few or many, or as a class for expanded clones.

NA,NA,TRBV3-1,TRBJ2-7,TGTGCCAGCAGCCAAGTTGGGAGGGAGCAGTACTTC,CASSQVGREQYF
NA,few,TRBV4-1,TRBJ2-1,TGCGCCAGCAGCCCGTTCGCGGGGAGCTCCTACAATGAGCAGTTCTTC,CASSPFAGSSYNEQFF
TRBD1,NA,TRBV6-5,TRBJ1-5,TGTGCCAGCAGAAAACAGGGGGCGCGTGAACAGCCCCAGCATTTT,CASRKQGAREQPQHF
NA,few,TRBV7-6,TRBJ1-2,TGTGCCAGCAGCCCCGCCGGGGGGCTTACGAACTATGGCTACACCTTC,CASSPAGGLTNYGYTF
NA,NA,TRBV13,TRBJ2-4,TGTGCCAGCAGCCCCCCCGGGGGCTTGGGCAAAAACATTCAGTACTTC,CASSPPGGLGKNIQYF
TRBD2,few,TRBV20-1,TRBJ2-7,TGCAGTGCTAGAGGAGGGACTATGTCCTACGAGCAGTACTTC,CSARGGTMSYEQYF
TRBD2,NA,TRBV5-1,TRBJ2-1,TGCGCCAGCAGCGGATCTAGCGGGGGTGAGCAGTTCTTC,CASSGSSGGEQFF
TRBD1,few,TRBV5-1,TRBJ2-3,TGCGCCAGCAGCTTCAGGGGGCGAGGGACAGATACGCAGTATTTT,CASSFRGRGTDTQYF
NA,NA,TRBV7-9,TRBJ2-5,TGTGCCAGCAGCTCATCGAACTTCGGGACGCCCAAATCGGAGACCCAGTACTTC,CASSSSNFGTPKSETQYF
TRBD2,few,TRBV5-4,TRBJ2-7,TGTGCCAGCAGCTCGACCGGCGGGAGTAAGTACGAGCAGTACTTC,CASSSTGGSKYEQYF
TRBD2,few,TRBV9,TRBJ2-7,TGTGCCAGCAGCCCCCAGGGAGCGGGAGGGTACGAGCAGTACTTC,CASSPQGAGGYEQYF
NA,few,TRBV4-1,TRBJ2-7,TGCGCCAGCAGCCTCTTAGCCGCTCGGGGAGGTGAGCAGTACTTC,CASSLLAARGGEQYF
TRBD1,few,TRBV2,TRBJ1-2,TGTGCCAGCAGTGAAGATTGGACAGGGATGAAAGGCTACACCTTC,CASSEDWTGMKGYTF
NA,NA,TRBV6-5,TRBJ1-2,TGTGCCAGCAGTTACTCGGGAGCCTATGGCTACACCTTC,CASSYSGAYGYTF
NA,NA,TRBV12-3/TRBV12-4,TRBJ1-2,TGTGCCAGCAGTCGCAACAGCTATGGCTACACCTTC,CASSRNSYGYTF
NA,NA,TRBV20-1,TRBJ1-5,TGCAGTGCTAGAGACCACAGGGTTGGCAATCAGCCCCAGCATTTT,CSARDHRVGNQPQHF
NA,few,TRBV3-1,TRBJ2-1,TGTGCCAGCAGCTTTCGTTCAGGGGGGAGTAGGAATGAGCAGTTCTTC,CASSFRSGGSRNEQFF
TRBD1,NA,TRBV29-1,TRBJ2-2,TGCAGCGTTGAACCGGGACAGGGAACCGGGGAGCTGTTTTTT,CSVEPGQGTGELFF
TRBD2,NA,TRBV27,TRBJ2-5,TGTGCCAGCAGTAGAAGACTAGCGGGTCCTCAAGAGACCCAGTACTTC,CASSRRLAGPQETQYF
NA,few,TRBV6-5,TRBJ1-6,TGTGCCAGCAGTTTCGCCAGCGCCGTGGCCCTCCACTTT,CASSFASAVALHF
NA,few,TRBV7-3,TRBJ2-1,TGTGCCAGCAGCCCCCAGGGCCTCTACAATGAGCAGTTCTTC,CASSPQGLYNEQFF
NA,few,TRBV5-6,TRBJ1-1,TGTGCCAGCAGCTTGGCCGGGGGACGGATGAACACTGAAGCTTTCTTT,CASSLAGGRMNTEAFF
NA,NA,TRBV20-1,TRBJ2-7,TGCAGTGCTAGAGAGGGAGCGGAGAGATCCTACGAGCAGTACTTC,CSAREGAERSYEQYF
NA,many,TRBV5-1,TRBJ1-1,TGTGCCAGCAGCTTAGCGAGGGGAAACACTGAAGCTTTCTTT,CASSLARGNTEAFF
TRBD1,NA,TRBV6-6,TRBJ1-2,TGTGCCAGCAGTTCCGGGACAGGGGGTTATGGCTACACCTTC,CASSSGTGGYGYTF